This T cell receptor (beta chain) was profiled in a study of cytomegalovirus exposure and HLA in healthy donors. Study-wide points: A missense variant in DCLRE1C was later tied to TCR beta V- and J-gene trimming. A later examination showed that TCR association rates differed by HLA locus, with DRB1 most and HLA-C fewest.

This CDR3 is built from 14 residues. V was shortened by 7 bases and J by 5 bases, with 14 bases between the two germline ends. The germline V gene has CDR1 MNHEY and CDR2 SMNVEV (reference sequence). As concerns this clone: Its antigen remains unidentified.

In the PCR, 60 Vbeta and 13 Jbeta primers were used. Measured with immunoSEQ multiplex PCR; TCRdb has only the in-frame clones, and not every one. The sample contains around 110,000 clones, 9% to 10% of which appear only once. The origin of this receptor is a man under 40 in good health and CMV-seronegative. The chain has TRBV27 and TRBJ2-2; a weak D match, TRBD2 (6 bases). Sequenced: PBMCs. This chain's CDR3 is CASTFWGETGELFF. The CDR3 DNA sequence: TGTGCCAGCACTTTTTGGGGGGAGACCGGGGAGCTGTTTTTT.